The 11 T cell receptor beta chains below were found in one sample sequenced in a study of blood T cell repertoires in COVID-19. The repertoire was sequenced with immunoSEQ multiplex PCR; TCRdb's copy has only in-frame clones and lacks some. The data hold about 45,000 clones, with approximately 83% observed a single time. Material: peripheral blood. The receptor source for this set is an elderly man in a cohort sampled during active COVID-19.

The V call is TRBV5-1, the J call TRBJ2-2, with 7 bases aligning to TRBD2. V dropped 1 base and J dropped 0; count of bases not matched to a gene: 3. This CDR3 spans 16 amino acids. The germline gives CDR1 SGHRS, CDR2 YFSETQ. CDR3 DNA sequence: TGCGCCAGCAGCTTGAGCAGCGGGGCGAACACCGGGGAGCTGTTTTTT. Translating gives CASSLSSGANTGELFF. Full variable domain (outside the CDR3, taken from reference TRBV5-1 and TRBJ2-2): KAGVTQTPRYLIKTRGQQVTLSCSPISGHRSVSWYQQTPGQGLQFLFEYFSETQRNKGNFPGRFSGRQFSNSRSEMNVSTLELGDSALYLCASSLSSGANTGELFFGEGSRLTVL.

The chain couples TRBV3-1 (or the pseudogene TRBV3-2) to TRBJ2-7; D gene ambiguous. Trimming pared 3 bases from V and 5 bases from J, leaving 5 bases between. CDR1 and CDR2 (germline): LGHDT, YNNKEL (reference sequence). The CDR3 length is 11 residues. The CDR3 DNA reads TGTGCCAGCAGCCAGGGCGACGAGCAGTACTTC. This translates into CASSQGDEQYF.

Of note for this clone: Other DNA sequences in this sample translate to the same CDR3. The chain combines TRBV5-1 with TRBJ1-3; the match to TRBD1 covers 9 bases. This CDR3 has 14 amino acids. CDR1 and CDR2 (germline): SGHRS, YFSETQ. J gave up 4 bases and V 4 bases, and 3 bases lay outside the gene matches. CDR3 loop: CASSPGTGGNTIYF. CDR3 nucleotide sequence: TGCGCCAGCAGCCCCGGGACAGGGGGAAACACCATATATTTT. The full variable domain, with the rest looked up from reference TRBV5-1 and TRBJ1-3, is KAGVTQTPRYLIKTRGQQVTLSCSPISGHRSVSWYQQTPGQGLQFLFEYFSETQRNKGNFPGRFSGRQFSNSRSEMNVSTLELGDSALYLCASSPGTGGNTIYFGEGSWLTVV.

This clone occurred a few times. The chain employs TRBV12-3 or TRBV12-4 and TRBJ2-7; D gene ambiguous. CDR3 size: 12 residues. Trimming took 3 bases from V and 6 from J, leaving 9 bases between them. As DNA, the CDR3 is TGTGCCAGCAGTTTTAGAGTTGGCGAGCAGTACTTC. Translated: CASSFRVGEQYF.

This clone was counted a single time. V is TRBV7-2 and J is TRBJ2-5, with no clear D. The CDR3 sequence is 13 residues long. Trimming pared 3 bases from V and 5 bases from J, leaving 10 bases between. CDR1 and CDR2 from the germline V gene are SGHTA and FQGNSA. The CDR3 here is CASSFGSAETQYF. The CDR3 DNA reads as TGTGCCAGCAGCTTCGGGTCTGCGGAGACCCAGTACTTC. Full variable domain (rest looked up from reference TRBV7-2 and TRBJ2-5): GAGVSQSPSNKVTEKGKDVELRCDPISGHTALYWYRQSLGQGLEFLIYFQGNSAPDKSGLPSDRFSAERTGGSVSTLTIQRTQQEDSAVYLCASSFGSAETQYFGPGTRLLVL.

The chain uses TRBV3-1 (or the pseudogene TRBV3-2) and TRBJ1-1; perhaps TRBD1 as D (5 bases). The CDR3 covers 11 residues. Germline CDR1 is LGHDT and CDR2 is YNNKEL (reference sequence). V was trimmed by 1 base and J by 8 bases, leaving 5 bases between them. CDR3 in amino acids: CASSQAGEAFF. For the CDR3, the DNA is TGTGCCAGCAGCCAAGCAGGGGAAGCTTTCTTT.

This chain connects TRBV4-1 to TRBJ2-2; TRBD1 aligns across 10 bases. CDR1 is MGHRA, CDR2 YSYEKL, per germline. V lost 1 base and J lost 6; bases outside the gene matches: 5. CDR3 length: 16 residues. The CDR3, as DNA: TGCGCCAGCAGCCAAGCGTCGGGACAGGGGCCCGGGGAGCTGTTTTTT. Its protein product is CASSQASGQGPGELFF.

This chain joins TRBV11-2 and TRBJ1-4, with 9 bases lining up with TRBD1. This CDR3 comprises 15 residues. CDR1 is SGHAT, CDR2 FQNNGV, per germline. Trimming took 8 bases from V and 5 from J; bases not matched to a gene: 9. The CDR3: CASSHPTGGNEKLFF. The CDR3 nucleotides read TGTGCCAGCTCCCACCCGACAGGGGGGAATGAAAAACTGTTTTTT. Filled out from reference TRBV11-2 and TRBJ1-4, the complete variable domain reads EAGVAQSPRYKIIEKRQSVAFWCNPISGHATLYWYQQILGQGPKLLIQFQNNGVVDDSQLPKDRFSAERLKGVDSTLKIQPAKLEDSAVYLCASSHPTGGNEKLFFGSGTQLSVL.

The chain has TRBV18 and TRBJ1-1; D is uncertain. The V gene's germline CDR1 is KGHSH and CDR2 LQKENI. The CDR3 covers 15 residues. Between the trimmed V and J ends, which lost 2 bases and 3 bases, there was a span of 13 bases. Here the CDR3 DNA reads TGTGCCAGCTCACCATGGAGGTTCGAGGACACTGAAGCTTTCTTT. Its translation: CASSPWRFEDTEAFF.

The DNA of the CDR3 is TGCGCCAGCAGCCAATTGCCGCCTAGCGGGAGCCCAGATACGCAGTATTTT. This translates into CASSQLPPSGSPDTQYF. This chain links TRBV4-1 with TRBJ2-3, with 10 positions matching TRBD2. The CDR3 runs 17 residues. The germline gives CDR1 MGHRA, CDR2 YSYEKL. Trimming cost V 2 bases and J 4 bases; bases outside gene matches: 9.

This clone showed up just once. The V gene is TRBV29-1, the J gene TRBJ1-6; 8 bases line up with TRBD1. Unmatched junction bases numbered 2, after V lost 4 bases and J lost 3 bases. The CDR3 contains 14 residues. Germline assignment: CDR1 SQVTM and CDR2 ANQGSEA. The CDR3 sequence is CSVGTGLYNSPLHF. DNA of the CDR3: TGCAGCGTTGGGACAGGGCTCTATAATTCACCCCTCCACTTT.